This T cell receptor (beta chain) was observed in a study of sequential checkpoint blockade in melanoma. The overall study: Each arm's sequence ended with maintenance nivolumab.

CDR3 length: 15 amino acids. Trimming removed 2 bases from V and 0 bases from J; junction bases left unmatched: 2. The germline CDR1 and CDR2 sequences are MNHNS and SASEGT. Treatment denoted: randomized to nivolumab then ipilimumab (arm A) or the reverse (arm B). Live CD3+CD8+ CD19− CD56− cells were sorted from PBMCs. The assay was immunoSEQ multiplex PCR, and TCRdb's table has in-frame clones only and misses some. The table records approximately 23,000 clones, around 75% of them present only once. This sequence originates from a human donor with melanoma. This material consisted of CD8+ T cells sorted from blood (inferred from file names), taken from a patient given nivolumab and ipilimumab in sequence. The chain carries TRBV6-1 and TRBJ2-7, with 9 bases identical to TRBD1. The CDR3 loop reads CASSEWTGVSYEQYF. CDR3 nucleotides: TGTGCCAGCAGTGAATGGACAGGGGTCTCCTACGAGCAGTACTTC.